These 15 T cell receptor beta chains were sequenced from one sample in a study of T cells in Graves' hyperthyroidism and ophthalmopathy. It was RNA transcripts that yielded the amplified TCR beta CDR3 regions. First-round RT-PCR with HTBI primers amplified the TCR CDR3 region. TCRdb re-called the multiplex PCR reads with MiXCR, one entry per CDR3 protein. The sample carries hundreds of thousands of distinct CDR3 sequences, 16% recorded once. Material for sequencing was blood. The receptors here all came from a woman younger than 45 with Graves' hyperthyroidism.

This clonotype was seen repeatedly, ten times or more. This chain connects TRBV2 to TRBJ2-3, with a tentative D call TRBD2 (6 bases). This CDR3 region has 13 residues. Germline CDR1 SNHLY, CDR2 FYNNEI. The V and J ends lost 6 bases and 7 bases respectively, with 14 bases between them. CDR3 DNA sequence: TGTGCCAGCAGAGGACTAACGCCACATACGCAGTATTTT. Translating gives CASRGLTPHTQYF.

This clonotype was seen repeatedly, ten times or more. This chain uses TRBV7-8 with TRBJ1-1, with D hard to call. Germline V gives CDR1 SGHVS, CDR2 FQNEAQ. With 1 base removed from V and 8 bases from J, the gap between germline ends came to 14 bases. The CDR3 is made up of 14 amino acids. The CDR3 DNA reads as TGTGCCAGCAGCTTAGTCAGAGACTCGCTGGAAGCTTTCTTT. Protein sequence: CASSLVRDSLEAFF.

The chain carries TRBV28 and TRBJ1-4; no firm D call. CDR1 is MDHEN, CDR2 SYDVKM, per germline. Trimming removed 5 bases at V and 3 bases at J, with 13 bases between. This CDR3 comprises 15 residues. CDR3 protein: CASSPPGRANEKLFF. The CDR3, as DNA: TGTGCCAGCAGTCCCCCCGGAAGGGCTAATGAAAAACTGTTTTTT.

The chain links TRBV19 to TRBJ1-2; D gene uncertain. The V end was cut by 5 bases, the J end by 8 bases, with 6 bases between. The CDR3 has 10 amino acids. Germline V gives CDR1 LNHDA, CDR2 SQIVND (reference sequence). CDR3 protein: CASSDAGYTF. The CDR3 bases are TGTGCCAGTAGTGACGCGGGCTACACCTTC. Based on the CDR3 plus reference TRBV19 and TRBJ1-2, the full variable domain is DGGITQSPKYLFRKEGQNVTLSCEQNLNHDAMYWYRQDPGQGLRLIYYSQIVNDFQKGDIAEGYSVSREKKESFPLTVTSAQKNPTAFYLCASSDAGYTFGSGTRLTVV.

V and J are TRBV19 and TRBJ2-1; maybe TRBD2 (6 bases). Trimming stripped 3 bases from V and 10 bases from J, with 7 bases between. Germline CDR1 is LNHDA and CDR2 is SQIVND (reference sequence). This CDR3 has 11 amino acids. The CDR3 region is CASSMGGEQFF. The CDR3 coding sequence is TGTGCCAGTAGTATGGGGGGAGAGCAGTTCTTC.

The chain recombines TRBV20-1 with TRBJ2-1, with 7 bases aligning to TRBD1. This CDR3 is built from 10 residues. The J segment lost 10 bases and the V segment lost 6 bases, leaving 3 bases of the junction unmatched. The germline V gene encodes CDR1 DFQATT and CDR2 SNEGSKA (reference sequence). DNA of the CDR3: TGCAGTGCCCCACAGGGGGAGCAGTTCTTC. Protein product: CSAPQGEQFF.

The rearrangement joins TRBV4-1 to TRBJ2-3, with 10 bases aligning to TRBD2. This CDR3 has 16 amino acids. The J segment lost 5 bases and the V segment lost 1 base, leaving 6 bases of the junction unmatched. Germline CDR1 MGHRA, CDR2 YSYEKL. CDR3 nucleotides: TGCGCCAGCAGCCAAGGAAGGCTAGCGGGAGTAGATACGCAGTATTTT. Its translation: CASSQGRLAGVDTQYF.

Only one count was recorded for this clonotype. The chain uses TRBV9 and TRBJ1-4; D unclear. V lost 4 bases and J 6 bases, leaving 16 bases between the germline ends. This CDR3 spans 15 amino acids. Germline lookup yields CDR1 SGDLS and CDR2 YYNGEE. The CDR3 nucleotides are TGTGCCAGCAGCCCCCGATTTGGGTCGGATGAAAAACTGTTTTTT. This encodes CASSPRFGSDEKLFF.

The table lists this clonotype with a few counts. This sequence joins TRBV5-8 and TRBJ1-1; D may be TRBD1 (5 bases). This CDR3 spans 15 amino acids. CDR1 and CDR2 (germline): SGHTS, YDEGEE. Trimming shortened V by 1 base and J by 1 base, and 11 bases separated the two germline ends. CDR3 residues: CASSLWGGGNTEAFF. CDR3 sequence (DNA): TGTGCCAGCAGCTTGTGGGGGGGAGGGAACACTGAAGCTTTCTTT.

V usage is TRBV20-1 and J usage is TRBJ2-3, with 10 nucleotides matching TRBD1. The V and J ends lost 3 bases and 0 bases, in that order; junction bases with no gene match: 6. The CDR3 is 16 residues long. Germline V gene sequence: CDR1 DFQATT, CDR2 SNEGSKA (reference sequence). The DNA of the CDR3 is TGCAGTGCTAGGATACCGACAGGGGGCAGCACAGATACGCAGTATTTT. The encoded protein is CSARIPTGGSTDTQYF.

V gene TRBV6-1 combines with J gene TRBJ1-1, with D hard to call. Trimming removed 6 bases from V and 3 bases from J, with 23 bases in between. The CDR3 spans 17 residues. The germline V gene has CDR1 MNHNS and CDR2 SASEGT. CDR3 DNA sequence: TGTGCCAGCAGGCTTAGGGAGTCCTACGAGCAGTACACTGAAGCTTTCTTT. It translates to CASRLRESYEQYTEAFF.

The rearrangement joins TRBV12-3 or TRBV12-4 to TRBJ1-2; the D gene is possibly TRBD1 (5 bases). V was shortened by 5 bases and J by 4 bases, with 8 bases between the two germline ends. This CDR3 comprises 12 residues. The DNA of the CDR3 is TGTGCCAGCAGTCCGACAGTCTATGGCTACACCTTC. Its translation is CASSPTVYGYTF.

V gene TRBV20-1 combines with J gene TRBJ1-1; TRBD1 agrees at 10 bases. The CDR3 covers 13 residues. Germline CDR1 DFQATT, CDR2 SNEGSKA (reference sequence). Trimming removed 6 bases from V and 2 bases from J; junction bases left unmatched: 3. The CDR3 loop is CSAPTGGNTEAFF. In DNA form, the CDR3 reads TGCAGTGCCCCGACAGGGGGCAACACTGAAGCTTTCTTT.

This clonotype was seen more than once but under ten times. The chain carries TRBV19 and TRBJ1-1, with a possible D match to TRBD1 (6 bases). CDR1 and CDR2 from the germline V gene are LNHDA and SQIVND (reference sequence). This CDR3 region has 12 residues. V lost 7 bases, J lost 4 bases, and 10 bases lay in between. The CDR3 reads CASKWGATEAFF. In DNA, the CDR3 is TGTGCCAGTAAATGGGGGGCCACTGAAGCTTTCTTT.

This clonotype was seen ten or more times. J is TRBJ2-2 and V is TRBV20-1, with 10 nucleotides matching TRBD2. This CDR3 region has 16 residues. After removal of 6 bases from V and 4 bases from J, the junction contained 11 bases not matched to a gene. Germline CDR1 and CDR2: DFQATT and SNEGSKA (reference sequence). DNA of the CDR3: TGCAGTGCAGAAGGGGCTAGCGGGAGCGTCACCGGGGAGCTGTTTTTT. Amino acids: CSAEGASGSVTGELFF.